This T cell receptor beta chain was retrieved from a study of blood T cell repertoires in COVID-19. Deletions cut 7 bases from V and 5 bases from J, with 17 bases between. The CDR3 is 14 amino acids. CDR1 is LNHDA, CDR2 SQIVND, per germline (reference sequence). Method: immunoSEQ multiplex PCR; TCRdb's copy keeps in-frame clones and lacks some. Among a few hundred thousand clones listed, about 86% were seen once. The origin of this receptor is a woman between 50 and 59 years old who had recovered from COVID-19. The source material was PBMCs or T cells enriched from blood (not recorded which). V gene TRBV19 combines with J gene TRBJ1-2; no reliable D call. As DNA, the CDR3 is TGTGCCAGTACCCAGTTATGGTCGGGGTATGGCTACACCTTC. It specifies CASTQLWSGYGYTF.